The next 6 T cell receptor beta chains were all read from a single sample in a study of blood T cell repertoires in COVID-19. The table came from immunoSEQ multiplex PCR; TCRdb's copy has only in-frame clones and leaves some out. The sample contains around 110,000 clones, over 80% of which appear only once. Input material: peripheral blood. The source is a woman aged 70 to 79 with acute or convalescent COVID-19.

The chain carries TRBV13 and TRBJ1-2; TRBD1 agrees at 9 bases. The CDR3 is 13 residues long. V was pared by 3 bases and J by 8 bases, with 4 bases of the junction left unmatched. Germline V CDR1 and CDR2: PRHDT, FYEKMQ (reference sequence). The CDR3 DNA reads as TGTGCCAGCAGCTTGGGACAGGGCCTAGGCTACACCTTC. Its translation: CASSLGQGLGYTF.

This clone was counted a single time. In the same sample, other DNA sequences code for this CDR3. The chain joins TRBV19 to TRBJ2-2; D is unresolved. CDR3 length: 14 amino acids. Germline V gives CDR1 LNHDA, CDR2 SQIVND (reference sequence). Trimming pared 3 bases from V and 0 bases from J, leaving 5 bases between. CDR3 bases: TGTGCCAGTAGTATGCTAGCGAACACCGGGGAGCTGTTTTTT. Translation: CASSMLANTGELFF.

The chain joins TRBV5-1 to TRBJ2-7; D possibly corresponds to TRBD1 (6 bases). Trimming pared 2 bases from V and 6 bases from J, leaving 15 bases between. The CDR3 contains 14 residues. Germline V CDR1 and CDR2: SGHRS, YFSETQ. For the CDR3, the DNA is TGCGCCAGCAGCTTTAAAAACAGGGTAGCCGAGCAGTACTTC. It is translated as CASSFKNRVAEQYF.

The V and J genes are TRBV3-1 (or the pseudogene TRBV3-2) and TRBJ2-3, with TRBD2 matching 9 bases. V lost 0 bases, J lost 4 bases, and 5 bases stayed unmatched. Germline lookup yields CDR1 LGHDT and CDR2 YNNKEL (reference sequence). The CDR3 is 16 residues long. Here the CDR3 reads CASSQDRGRGADTQYF. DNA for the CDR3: TGTGCCAGCAGCCAAGATCGCGGGAGGGGGGCAGATACGCAGTATTTT.

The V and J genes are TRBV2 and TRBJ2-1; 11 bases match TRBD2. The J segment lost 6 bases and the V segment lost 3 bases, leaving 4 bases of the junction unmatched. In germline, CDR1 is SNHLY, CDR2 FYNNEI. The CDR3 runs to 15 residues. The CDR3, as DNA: TGTGCCAGCAGTGACCGGACTAGCGGGTTCAATGAGCAGTTCTTC. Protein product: CASSDRTSGFNEQFF.

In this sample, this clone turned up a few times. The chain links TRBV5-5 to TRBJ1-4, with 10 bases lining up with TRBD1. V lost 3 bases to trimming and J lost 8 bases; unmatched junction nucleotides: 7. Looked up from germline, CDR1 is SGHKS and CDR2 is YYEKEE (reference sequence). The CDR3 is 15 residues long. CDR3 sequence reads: CASSSPGQGNEKLFF. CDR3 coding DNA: TGTGCCAGCAGCTCCCCGGGACAGGGGAACGAAAAACTGTTTTTT.